Detailed here is one TCR beta chain. This clonotype appeared once. Its target antigen remains unknown. Base qualities are not provided; no much larger clone lies one nucleotide away. A read on its own is weak evidence. Receptor amplification or capture employed RT-PCR. Data came from an Illumina HiSeq 2500. TCRdb trimmed public reads at Q25 via fastp, called clones via MiXCR and kept in-frame beta chains. CDR3 protein sequences are deduplicated, and each keeps its most common genes and DNA. The sample table lists 590,000 or so distinct CDR3 sequences, 13% to 15% of them with a count of one. 6% to 9.5% of the sample is taken by the ten largest. The data are from a study of response to subunit inactivated influenza vaccine (dated by TCRdb to 2017 to 2018). Broadly, across the study: The study used deep quantitative T cell receptor repertoire profiling to track responses to a trivalent subunit inactivated influenza vaccine. Broad study findings and their caveats: According to the authors, only a limited number of new T cells may be recruited by each seasonal influenza vaccination.

CDR1 MNHNS and CDR2 SASEGT are derived from the germline V gene. V and J are truncated by 6 bases and 4 bases respectively, leaving an intervening sequence of 9 bases. There are 13 amino acids in the CDR3, from cysteine to phenylalanine inclusive. Only the CDR3 DNA is retained, 39 bases long and in frame from the first base. The chain is made from TRBV6-1 and TRBJ2-2; the D gene is perhaps TRBD1, from 6 matching bases. This receptor was taken from a man aged 50-59 years who received an inactivated influenza vaccine. Donor details come from another sample of the same person, matched by shared clones. The sequencing used PBMCs from blood, collected 14 to 15 days before vaccination. The sequenced DNA: TGTGCCAGCAGCACAGGGACCACCGGGGAGCTGTTTTTT. Its protein is CASSTGTTGELFF.